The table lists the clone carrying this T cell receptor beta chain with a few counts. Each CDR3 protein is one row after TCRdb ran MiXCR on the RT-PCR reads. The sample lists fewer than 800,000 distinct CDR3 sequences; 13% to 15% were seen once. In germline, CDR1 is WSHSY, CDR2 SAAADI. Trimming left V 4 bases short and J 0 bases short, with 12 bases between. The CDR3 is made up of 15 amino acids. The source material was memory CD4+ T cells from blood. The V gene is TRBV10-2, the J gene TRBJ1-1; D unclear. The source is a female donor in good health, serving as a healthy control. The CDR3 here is CASSATGNMNTEAFF. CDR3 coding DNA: TGCGCCAGCAGTGCCACGGGTAACATGAACACTGAAGCTTTCTTT.